This record concerns one TCR beta chain sequence. Only a few counts were recorded for this clonotype. Its recognized antigen is unknown. Per-base quality was not reported, and no clone a single base away is much larger than it. Receptors were amplified or captured by PCR. TCR sequencing of DNA from cultured CD4+ T cells used the Oncomine TCR Beta short-read assay at the Johns Hopkins FTIC core. Genomic DNA was extracted from the cultured CD4+ T cells with the QIAamp micro DNA kit. Oncomine TCR Beta libraries made from cultured CD4+ T cells were pooled using unique dual indexes and sequenced on an Illumina iSeq 100. Concerning the study's data processing: Non-productive sequences were removed, and CDR3s that did not start with C, did not end with F or W, or were shorter than 7 amino acids were discarded. The MANAFEST web application was used to identify antigen-specific clonotypes by comparing peptide-stimulated wells against reference wells and other culture wells. For a clone to be called positive, the clone needed an FDR below 0.05, an odds ratio above 5, and a productive frequency above 0.1% in at least two of three replicate wells. Cross-reactive clonotypes were defined as significantly expanded in both SARS-CoV-2 spike wells and at least one common cold coronavirus spike condition. Using R version 3.6.1, CDR3 homology was evaluated through Levenshtein distances (stringdist) along with unrooted phylogenetic trees (ape). In TCRdb, the public reads were trimmed at Q25 with fastp and aligned with MiXCR, with productive beta chains retained. Each entry is one CDR3 protein sequence, shown with its most common DNA and genes. These V and J calls originate from TCRdb's pipeline instead of the authors' own analysis. Across this sample there are under 9,500 distinct CDR3 sequences, with approximately 67% seen only once. Of the sample, around a third is held by the ten largest clones.

This sample stems from a study of vaccination and CD4 T cells after COVID-19 (dated 2022 in TCRdb). At the level of the whole study: SARS-CoV-2 positivity had been established in the convalescent patients by nasal swab PCR, and mild disease was recorded in several of these patients and severe disease in one. Six males and four females were included in the convalescent cohort, with two Hispanic individuals, seven Caucasians, two Asians and one multiracial person represented. Participants received two doses of either the Pfizer-BioNTech BNT162b2 vaccine (n=8) or the Moderna mRNA-1273 vaccine (n=2). Post-COVID blood samples from convalescent patients were collected a median of around 110 days after diagnosis, with a range of roughly 35 to 170 days. Post-vaccine blood samples were collected a median of approximately 77 days after the second vaccine dose, ranging from roughly 13 to 241 days. For stimulating the cultures, overlapping spike peptide pools were used, derived from SARS-CoV-2 as well as from the common cold coronaviruses HCoV-NL63, HCoV-OC43 and HCoV-229E. Control cultures used a CEFX viral epitope pool as positive control, an HIV-1 Nef peptide pool as negative control, or no peptide. The spike-specific CD4+ TCR repertoire was compared before and after mRNA vaccination in approximately ten COVID-19 convalescent patients and a handful of infection-naive healthy vaccine recipients.

The sample's treatment or condition label, decoded: approximately 9-day PBMC culture with coronavirus spike peptide pools or control peptides (ViraFEST assay). The study used the ViraFEST assay, which expanded antigen-specific T cells with peptide pools and then identified expanded clonotypes by TCR sequencing. Positive SARS-CoV-2 PCR tests in the convalescent patients dated from March to December 2020, before Alpha, Beta and Delta variants emerged in the United States. PBMCs were cultured at around 2 million per well in IMDM supplemented with approximately 5.4% human AB serum and around 9.5 IU/ml IL-2, with roughly 10 ug/ml peptide pools added. Half of the culture medium was replaced with fresh IL-2-containing medium on days 3 and 7. After 10 days of culture, CD4+ T cells were isolated by negative selection using the EasySep CD4+ T cell isolation kit. PBMCs were separated from whole blood using Ficoll-Paque Plus gradient centrifugation and then either used fresh or cryopreserved at -140C. In general, triplicate wells were set up for every culture condition.

At the junction V is shortened by 2 bases and J by 4 bases, with 24 bases in between. The CDR3 runs 19 residues from the cysteine to the phenylalanine. Kept here is only the CDR3 DNA, which spans 57 bases and is read in frame from base 1. Taken from the germline V gene, the CDR1 and CDR2 loops are MNHNS and SASEGT. On the study overall, not on this receptor specifically: Of the vaccine-specific clones in convalescent patients, 304 of 307, or nearly all, reacted only to SARS-CoV-2 spike and did not cross-react with common cold coronaviruses. The median number of SARS-CoV-2-reactive clonotypes rose from 20 to 25 after infection to a few dozen after vaccination, but the change was not significant. Only a relatively small number of convalescent patients were included in the study, and early timepoints following natural infection were not analyzed. In convalescent patients, a median around 84% of post-vaccine SARS-CoV-2-reactive clones were detected only after vaccination, and vaccine-specific priming was suggested by this finding.

This receptor chain uses TRBV6-1 and TRBJ1-5; a tentative D call is TRBD1 (6 bases match). The sequenced sample consisted of CD4+ T cells from blood, cultured in vitro. This sequence was found in a human donor who had recovered from COVID-19. The CDR3 reads CASSESVQGGSDLNQPQHF. The DNA reads as follows: TGTGCCAGCAGTGAATCTGTACAGGGAGGATCGGACTTAAATCAGCCCCAGCATTTT.